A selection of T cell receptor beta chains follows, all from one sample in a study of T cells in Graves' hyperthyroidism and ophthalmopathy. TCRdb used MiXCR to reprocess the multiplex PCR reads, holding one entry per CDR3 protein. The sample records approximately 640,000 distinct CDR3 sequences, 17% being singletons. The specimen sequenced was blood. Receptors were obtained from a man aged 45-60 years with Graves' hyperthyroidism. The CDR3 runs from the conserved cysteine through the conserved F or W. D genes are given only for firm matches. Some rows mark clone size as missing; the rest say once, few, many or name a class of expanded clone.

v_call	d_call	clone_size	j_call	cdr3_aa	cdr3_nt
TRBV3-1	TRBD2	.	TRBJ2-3	CASSPGLAPDTQYF	TGTGCCAGCAGCCCTGGACTAGCCCCAGATACGCAGTATTTT
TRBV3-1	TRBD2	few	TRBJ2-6	CASSKIAGGSGANVLTF	TGTGCCAGCAGTAAAATAGCGGGAGGGTCTGGGGCCAACGTCCTGACTTTC
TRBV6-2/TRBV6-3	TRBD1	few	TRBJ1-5	CASSHGQGAQPQHF	TGTGCCAGCAGTCATGGACAGGGGGCTCAGCCCCAGCATTTT
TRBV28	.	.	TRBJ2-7	CASSPGGLSYEQYF	TGTGCCAGCAGCCCCGGAGGACTCTCCTACGAGCAGTACTTC
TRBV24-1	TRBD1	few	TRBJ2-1	CATSSRDSRYNEQFF	TGTGCCACCTCGAGCCGGGACAGTCGGTACAATGAGCAGTTCTTC
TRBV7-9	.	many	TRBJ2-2	CASSYPAERTGELFF	TGTGCCAGCAGCTACCCGGCCGAGCGAACCGGGGAGCTGTTTTTT
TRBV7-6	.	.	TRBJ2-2	CASSLGSGTYTGELFF	TGTGCCAGCAGCTTAGGAAGCGGGACATACACCGGGGAGCTGTTTTTT
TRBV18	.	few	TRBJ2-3	CASSPPLRSSSTDTQYF	TGTGCCAGCTCACCACCGTTACGGAGCTCTAGCACAGATACGCAGTATTTT
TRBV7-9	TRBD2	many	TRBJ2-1	CASSPRTSGRGNEQFF	TGTGCCAGCAGCCCTCGGACTAGCGGGCGGGGGAATGAGCAGTTCTTC
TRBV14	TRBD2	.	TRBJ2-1	CASSQDLLAGELVKFF	TGTGCCAGCAGCCAAGATCTTTTAGCGGGAGAACTAGTGAAGTTCTTC
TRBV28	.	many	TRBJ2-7	CASSLSSYEQYF	TGTGCCAGCAGCTTAAGCTCCTACGAGCAGTACTTC
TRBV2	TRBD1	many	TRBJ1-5	CASSEPGTGSNQPQHF	TGTGCCAGCAGTGAGCCAGGGACAGGGAGCAATCAGCCCCAGCATTTT
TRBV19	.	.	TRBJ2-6	CASSIPGPSAANVLTF	TGTGCCAGTAGTATTCCCGGACCTAGCGCGGCCAACGTCCTGACTTTC
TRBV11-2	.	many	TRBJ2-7	CASSLALGRGYEQYF	TGTGCCAGCAGCTTAGCCTTGGGCAGGGGCTACGAGCAGTACTTC
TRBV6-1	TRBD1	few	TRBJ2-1	CASSHRGHNEQFF	TGTGCCAGCAGCCACAGGGGGCACAATGAGCAGTTCTTC
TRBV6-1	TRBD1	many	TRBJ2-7	CASSPHRTGGSDEQYF	TGTGCCAGCAGTCCTCACCGGACAGGGGGATCGGACGAGCAGTACTTC
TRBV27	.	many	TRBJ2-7	CASSSKAGSEQYF	TGTGCCAGCAGTTCTAAGGCCGGTTCCGAGCAGTACTTC
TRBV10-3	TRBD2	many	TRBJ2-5	CAISESTSGRVETQYF	TGTGCCATCAGTGAGTCGACTAGCGGGAGGGTAGAGACCCAGTACTTC
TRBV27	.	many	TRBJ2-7	CASSLGDPGLPSYEQYF	TGTGCCAGCAGTTTAGGGGACCCGGGACTCCCCTCCTACGAGCAGTACTTC
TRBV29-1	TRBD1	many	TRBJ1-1	CSVEDPDRKGTEAFF	TGCAGCGTTGAAGATCCGGACAGGAAGGGCACTGAAGCTTTCTTT
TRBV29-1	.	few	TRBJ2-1	CSVVGQSSYNEQFF	TGCAGCGTTGTTGGGCAGAGCTCCTACAATGAGCAGTTCTTC
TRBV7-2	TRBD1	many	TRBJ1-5	CASSYATGGSQPQHF	TGTGCCAGCAGTTACGCGACAGGGGGCAGCCAGCCCCAGCATTTT
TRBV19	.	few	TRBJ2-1	CASSNLALTSYNEQFF	TGTGCCAGTAGTAATCTCGCCTTGACTAGTTACAATGAGCAGTTCTTC
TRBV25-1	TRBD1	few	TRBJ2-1	CASSDPGTGGNNEQFF	TGTGCCAGCAGTGATCCCGGGACAGGGGGGAACAATGAGCAGTTCTTC
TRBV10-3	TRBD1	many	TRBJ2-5	CAISEFGQGARLAGGETQYF	TGTGCCATCAGTGAATTCGGACAGGGGGCGCGCCTAGCGGGCGGAGAGACCCAGTACTTC
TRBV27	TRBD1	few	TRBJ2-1	CASSPMGQGAHNEQFF	TGTGCCAGCAGTCCAATGGGACAGGGGGCGCACAATGAGCAGTTCTTC
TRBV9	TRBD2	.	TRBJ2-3	CASSGTSAPSTDTQYF	TGTGCCAGCAGCGGCACTAGCGCCCCAAGCACAGATACGCAGTATTTT
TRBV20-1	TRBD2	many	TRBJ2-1	CSARDWREGPYNEQFF	TGCAGTGCTAGAGATTGGAGGGAGGGACCCTACAATGAGCAGTTCTTC
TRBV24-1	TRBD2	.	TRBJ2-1	CATSDVGGTSGRINNEQFF	TGTGCCACCAGTGATGTAGGGGGGACTAGCGGACGAATCAACAATGAGCAGTTCTTC
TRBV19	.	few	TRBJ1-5	CASSASPDTHQPQHF	TGTGCCAGTAGTGCCAGTCCCGATACGCATCAGCCCCAGCATTTT
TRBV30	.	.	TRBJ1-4	CAWGVQVMANEKLFF	TGTGCCTGGGGCGTACAGGTGATGGCTAATGAAAAACTGTTTTTT
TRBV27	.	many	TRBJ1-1	CASSIGHLNTEAFF	TGTGCCAGCAGTATAGGACATCTGAACACTGAAGCTTTCTTT
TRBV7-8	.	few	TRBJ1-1	CASSLRGNLEAFF	TGTGCCAGCAGCTTAAGGGGTAACCTTGAAGCTTTCTTT
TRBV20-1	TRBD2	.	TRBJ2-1	CSARASGGRAFNEQFF	TGCAGTGCTAGAGCTAGTGGCGGGAGGGCATTTAATGAGCAGTTCTTC
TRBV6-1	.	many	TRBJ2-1	CASSPGGPTYNEQFF	TGTGCCAGCAGCCCTGGGGGGCCTACCTACAATGAGCAGTTCTTC
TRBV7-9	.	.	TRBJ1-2	CASSPKGRGAGHYGYTF	TGTGCCAGCAGCCCAAAAGGTCGTGGGGCAGGCCACTATGGCTACACCTTC
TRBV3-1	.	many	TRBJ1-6	CASSQESRVNSPLHF	TGTGCCAGCAGCCAAGAATCGAGAGTTAATTCACCCCTCCACTTT
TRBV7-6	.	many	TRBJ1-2	CASSLGYGGYGYTF	TGTGCCAGCAGCTTAGGGTACGGGGGCTATGGCTACACCTTC
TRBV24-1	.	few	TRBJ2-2	CATSWGIGENTGELFF	TGTGCCACCAGTTGGGGGATCGGAGAGAACACCGGGGAGCTGTTTTTT
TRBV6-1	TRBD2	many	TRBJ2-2	CASKSGTSVGGTGELFF	TGTGCCAGCAAATCCGGGACTAGCGTTGGGGGCACCGGGGAGCTGTTTTTT
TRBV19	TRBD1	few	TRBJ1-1	CASSSRRTGAIKEAFF	TGTGCCAGTAGTTCCCGCCGGACAGGAGCGATAAAAGAAGCTTTCTTT
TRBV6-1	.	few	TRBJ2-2	CASTKSRGHNTGELFF	TGTGCCAGTACTAAAAGCAGGGGTCATAACACCGGGGAGCTGTTTTTT
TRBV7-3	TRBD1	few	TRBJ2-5	CASSLTDRGGTQYF	TGTGCCAGCAGCTTAACGGACAGGGGAGGGACCCAGTACTTC
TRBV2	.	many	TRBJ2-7	CASMWGRHKDEQYF	TGTGCCAGCATGTGGGGGCGGCACAAGGACGAGCAGTACTTC
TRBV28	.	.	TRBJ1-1	CASGPGRANTEAFF	TGTGCCAGCGGCCCGGGGAGAGCGAACACTGAAGCTTTCTTT
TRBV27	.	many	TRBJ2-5	CASSSTGYQETQYF	TGTGCCAGCAGTTCGACAGGATACCAAGAGACCCAGTACTTC
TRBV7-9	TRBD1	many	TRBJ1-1	CASSLGGQVNTEAFF	TGTGCCAGCAGCTTAGGGGGACAGGTGAACACTGAAGCTTTCTTT
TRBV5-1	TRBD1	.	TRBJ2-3	CASSEGTGAVDTQYF	TGCGCCAGCAGCGAAGGGACAGGGGCCGTAGATACGCAGTATTTT
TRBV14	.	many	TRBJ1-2	CASSPPGTDDGYTF	TGTGCCAGCAGCCCGCCCGGGACGGACGATGGCTACACCTTC
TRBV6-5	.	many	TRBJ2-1	CASSYGVAFNEQFF	TGTGCCAGCAGTTATGGAGTAGCTTTCAATGAGCAGTTCTTC
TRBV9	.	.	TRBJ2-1	CASSEETGAYNEQFF	TGTGCCAGCAGCGAGGAAACGGGGGCCTACAATGAGCAGTTCTTC
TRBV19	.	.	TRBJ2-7	CASSQIGDRSYEQYF	TGTGCCAGTAGCCAGATCGGAGACAGGAGCTACGAGCAGTACTTC
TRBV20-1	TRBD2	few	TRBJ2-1	CSARSASGSSYNEQFF	TGCAGTGCTAGGTCGGCTAGCGGGAGTTCCTACAATGAGCAGTTCTTC
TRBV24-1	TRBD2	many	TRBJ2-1	CATSEALAGGGNEQFF	TGTGCCACCAGTGAAGCGCTAGCGGGAGGAGGCAATGAGCAGTTCTTC
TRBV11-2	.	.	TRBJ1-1	CASSLTQMTGTLNTEAFF	TGTGCCAGCAGCTTAACCCAGATGACAGGAACCCTGAACACCGAAGCTTTCTTT
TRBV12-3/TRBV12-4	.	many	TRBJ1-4	CASSLGYTGYANEKLFF	TGTGCCAGCAGTTTGGGATATACAGGGTATGCTAATGAAAAACTGTTTTTT
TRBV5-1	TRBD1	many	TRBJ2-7	CASSYGTGVPEQYF	TGCGCCAGCAGCTACGGGACAGGAGTTCCCGAGCAGTACTTC
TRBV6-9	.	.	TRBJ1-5	CASSFDGQRNQPQHF	TGTGCCAGCAGTTTCGATGGACAGAGAAATCAGCCCCAGCATTTT
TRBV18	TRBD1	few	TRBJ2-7	CASSQNPSQGLDEQYF	TGTGCCAGCTCACAGAACCCTTCACAGGGGTTGGACGAGCAGTACTTC